The sequence of this TCR beta chain was determined in a study of cytomegalovirus exposure and HLA in healthy donors. Researchers ran the PCR with 60 Vbeta and 13 Jbeta primers. The assay was immunoSEQ multiplex PCR, and TCRdb's table has in-frame clones only and misses some. The repertoire includes some 150,000 clones, 80% to 90% of them detected once, and around 14% sits in the top ten. This CDR3 has 15 residues. Between the trimmed V and J ends, which lost 1 base and 5 bases, there was a span of 14 bases. Germline CDR1 is SGHTA and CDR2 is FQGNSA. The receptor was isolated from a woman aged 45-65 years in good health and CMV-seronegative. This chain connects TRBV7-2 to TRBJ1-2, with D tentatively TRBD1 (5 bases). Source material: PBMCs. The CDR3 DNA sequence: TGTGCCAGCAGCTTAGGCGGGGGGGACGGGTATGGCTACACCTTC. This translates into CASSLGGGDGYGYTF.